This TCR beta chain is drawn from a study of shared clonotypes between healthy human individuals. The run depth of the assay was deep. Assay used: immunoSEQ multiplex PCR; TCRdb lists only in-frame clones, some missing. The table records around 600,000 clones, approximately 96% of them present only once. Findings of the study overall: Memory subsets generally showed smaller estimated richness than naive subsets did.

Details on this clone: Its antigen is as yet unknown. This sample also contains other DNA sequences that code for the same CDR3.

The germline V gene encodes CDR1 SGDLS and CDR2 YYNGEE. Trimming removed 2 bases at V and 4 bases at J, with 5 bases between. The CDR3 runs to 12 residues. Naive CD8 populations comprised CD45RO-negative cells positively selected for CCR7, excluding terminally differentiated effector memory CD45RA+ cells. Donors were healthy HIV-negative adults without recent acute infections or vaccinations. The V and J genes are TRBV9 and TRBJ2-3, with no clear D. The TCR was taken from a woman between 25 and 40 years old in good health. The sample was naive CD8+ T cells sorted from blood. CDR3 DNA sequence: TGTGCCAGCAGCGTTAGCCCAGATACGCAGTATTTT. It codes for CASSVSPDTQYF.